Presented here are 30 T cell receptor beta chains from one specimen sequenced in a study of cytomegalovirus exposure and HLA in healthy donors. Only in-frame clones appear in the TCRdb table, and some are missing; sequencing was by immunoSEQ multiplex PCR. The sample lists 300,000 or so clones; 88% were seen once. Input material: PBMCs. Receptors were obtained from a man between 25 and 39 years old in good health and CMV-seronegative.

This sequence joins TRBV6-5 and TRBJ2-1; possible D gene TRBD2, 5 bases. CDR3 length equals 16 residues. The germline CDR1 and CDR2 sequences are MNHEY and SVGAGI. The ends were cut back, 3 bases at V and 0 bases at J, with 12 bases in the middle. CDR3 sequence reads: CASSYLGGYSYNEQFF. The DNA for the CDR3 is TGTGCCAGCAGTTATTTAGGCGGGTACTCCTACAATGAGCAGTTCTTC.

The rearrangement links TRBV30 to TRBJ2-6; D remains unclear. Germline V lookup: CDR1 GTSNPN, CDR2 SVGIG (reference sequence). CDR3 length: 16 residues. The germline V and J ends were trimmed by 0 bases and 0 bases, with 9 bases remaining between them. Here the CDR3 reads CAWSVLRLSGANVLTF. The CDR3 region has the DNA TGTGCCTGGAGTGTACTAAGGCTCTCTGGGGCCAACGTCCTGACTTTC.

This clone was recorded at least ten times. This chain uses TRBV25-1 with TRBJ1-6; 9 nucleotides agree with TRBD1. After removal of 6 bases from V and 8 bases from J, the junction contained 5 bases not matched to a gene. The CDR3 is made up of 14 amino acids. The germline gives CDR1 MGHDK, CDR2 SYGVNS. CDR3 coding DNA: TGTGCCAGCAGCGGGACAGGGATTTATTCACCCCTCCACTTT. Its protein product is CASSGTGIYSPLHF.

This clone was counted a few times. V usage is TRBV18 and J usage is TRBJ1-2, with 7 bases identical to TRBD1. Unmatched junction bases numbered 5, after V lost 3 bases and J lost 4 bases. CDR3 length equals 14 residues. CDR1 is KGHSH and CDR2 is LQKENI in the germline V gene. The CDR3 coding sequence is TGTGCCAGCTCACCGCAGGGGGGAGGCTATGGCTACACCTTC. Encoded protein: CASSPQGGGYGYTF.

V and J are TRBV9 and TRBJ2-1; the D gene is possibly TRBD1 (5 bases). V was clipped by 0 bases and J by 3 bases, with 10 bases between them. CDR1 and CDR2 (germline): SGDLS, YYNGEE. The length of the CDR3 is 15 residues. In DNA form, the CDR3 reads TGTGCCAGCAGCGTAGAAGGGGTGGGCTACAATGAGCAGTTCTTC. Encoded protein: CASSVEGVGYNEQFF.

The chain employs TRBV16 and TRBJ1-2, with 7 bases matching TRBD1. Per the germline V gene, CDR1 is KGHSY and CDR2 is FQNENV. The V gene end was trimmed by 2 bases and the J gene end by 8 bases; junction bases not matched to a gene: 8. This CDR3 region has 14 residues. The CDR3 is CASSQTDRANGYTF. Here the CDR3 DNA reads TGTGCCAGCAGCCAAACCGACAGGGCCAACGGCTACACCTTC.

This clone was counted a single time. The rearrangement links TRBV6-4 to TRBJ1-1, with D perhaps matching TRBD1 (6 bases). V dropped 3 bases and J dropped 4 bases, with 9 bases sitting between them. CDR1 and CDR2 from the germline V gene are MRHNA and SNTAGT. This CDR3 is built from 13 residues. The CDR3 DNA reads TGTGCCAGCAGTGATACAGGGCCCACTGAAGCTTTCTTT. Translating gives CASSDTGPTEAFF.

The chain has TRBV5-1 and TRBJ2-3, with TRBD1 matching 10 bases. Germline trimming cut 4 bases from V and 4 bases from J; bases unmatched to any gene: 6. CDR3 length equals 15 residues. Germline V gives CDR1 SGHRS, CDR2 YFSETQ. CDR3 DNA sequence: TGCGCCAGCAGCCCACTGACAGGGGGCCCAGATACGCAGTATTTT. It translates to CASSPLTGGPDTQYF.

The gene calls are TRBV6-1 and TRBJ1-4; D might be TRBD1 (5 bases). The germline gives CDR1 MNHNS, CDR2 SASEGT. The CDR3 is 14 residues long. V gave up 9 bases and J gave up 13 bases, with 24 bases separating them. CDR3 residues: CASTFTPVREVLFF. The CDR3 DNA follows: TGTGCCAGTACCTTTACCCCTGTCAGGGAGGTACTGTTTTTT.

The genes are TRBV5-1 and TRBJ1-4; D is undetermined. Germline V gene sequence: CDR1 SGHRS, CDR2 YFSETQ. V was cut by 3 bases and J by 4 bases, with 10 bases left in between. The length of the CDR3 is 14 residues. The CDR3 loop reads CASSSGSVNEKLFF. Written as DNA, the CDR3 is TGCGCCAGCAGCTCTGGCAGCGTTAATGAAAAACTGTTTTTT. Supplemented by reference TRBV5-1 and TRBJ1-4, the full variable domain reads KAGVTQTPRYLIKTRGQQVTLSCSPISGHRSVSWYQQTPGQGLQFLFEYFSETQRNKGNFPGRFSGRQFSNSRSEMNVSTLELGDSALYLCASSSGSVNEKLFFGSGTQLSVL.

The CDR3 region has the DNA TGTGCCAGCAGCTCCTCGGGGTCTAGCGAACCCCAAGAGACCCAGTACTTC. Its translation: CASSSSGSSEPQETQYF. The chain combines TRBV7-9 with TRBJ2-5; D may be TRBD2 (6 bases). The germline V gene encodes CDR1 SEHNR and CDR2 FQNEAQ (reference sequence). The CDR3 has 17 amino acids. Trimming took 4 bases from V and 1 from J, leaving 19 bases between them.

The chain recombines TRBV6-6 with TRBJ1-1; D possibly corresponds to TRBD1 (5 bases). The CDR3 is 14 residues long. Germline loops: CDR1 MNHNY, CDR2 SVGAGI (reference sequence). Trimming took 4 bases from V and 0 from J, leaving 9 bases between them. The CDR3 reads CASSSMTVNTEAFF. The CDR3 DNA follows: TGTGCCAGCAGTTCAATGACAGTGAACACTGAAGCTTTCTTT.

The V call is TRBV5-4, the J call TRBJ1-1; TRBD1 is a possible D gene (6 bases). There are 14 residues in the CDR3. Germline lookup yields CDR1 SGHNT and CDR2 YYREEE (reference sequence). V lost 3 bases to trimming and J lost 5 bases, with 14 bases between them. As DNA, the CDR3 is TGTGCCAGCAGCTGGGCTCTGCAGGGGACTGAAGCTTTCTTT. Translating it yields CASSWALQGTEAFF.

The chain recombines TRBV4-3 with TRBJ1-6; no firm D call. The CDR3 sequence is 17 residues long. Germline CDR1 is LGHNA and CDR2 is YSLEER. Deletions cut 0 bases from V and 3 bases from J, with 12 bases between. The CDR3 reads CASSQDREGDYNSPLHF. In nucleotides, the CDR3 is TGCGCCAGCAGCCAAGATAGAGAGGGCGACTATAATTCACCCCTCCACTTT.

This sequence joins TRBV6-6 and TRBJ2-1; possible D gene TRBD2, 5 bases. This CDR3 contains 11 residues. Trimming took 8 bases from V and 4 from J, leaving 6 bases between them. Per the germline V gene, CDR1 is MNHNY and CDR2 is SVGAGI (reference sequence). CDR3 protein: CASEGYNEQFF. The CDR3 region has the DNA TGTGCCAGCGAGGGTTACAATGAGCAGTTCTTC.

V and J are TRBV2 and TRBJ2-2; 9 bases match TRBD1. The germline V gene encodes CDR1 SNHLY and CDR2 FYNNEI. Trimming took 6 bases from V and 0 from J; bases not matched to a gene: 2. This CDR3 spans 15 amino acids. The CDR3, as DNA: TGTGCCAGCAGGGGACAGGGACCGAACACCGGGGAGCTGTTTTTT. This translates into CASRGQGPNTGELFF.

The chain combines TRBV7-2 with TRBJ2-3; perhaps TRBD1 as D (5 bases). Germline CDR1 SGHTA, CDR2 FQGNSA. Trimming removed 1 base at V and 0 bases at J, with 5 bases between. The length of the CDR3 is 14 residues. This CDR3 is CASSLEGSTDTQYF. Here the CDR3 DNA reads TGTGCCAGCAGCTTAGAGGGGAGCACAGATACGCAGTATTTT.

V gene TRBV5-4 combines with J gene TRBJ1-2; D unclear. V shed 0 bases and J shed 7 bases, with 16 bases lying between them. Germline-derived CDR1 and CDR2 are SGHNT and YYREEE (reference sequence). The CDR3 runs 15 residues. In nucleotides, the CDR3 is TGTGCCAGCAGCTTGGCAGACGGGTCCGTTGGTGGCTACACCTTC. Amino acids: CASSLADGSVGGYTF.

This clone has more than one count but fewer than ten. V is TRBV18 and J is TRBJ1-2, with 8 bases matching TRBD1. Unmatched junction bases numbered 6, after V lost 0 bases and J lost 6 bases. CDR3 length equals 15 residues. Germline V gene sequence: CDR1 KGHSH, CDR2 LQKENI. CDR3 sequence: CASSPPGAGGDGYTF. The CDR3 nucleotides read TGTGCCAGCTCACCACCGGGGGCAGGGGGCGATGGCTACACCTTC. Looking up the rest from reference TRBV18 and TRBJ1-2 gives the full variable domain: NAGVMQNPRHLVRRRGQEARLRCSPMKGHSHVYWYRQLPEEGLKFMVYLQKENIIDESGMPKERFSAEFPKEGPSILRIQQVVRGDSAAYFCASSPPGAGGDGYTFGSGTRLTVV.

This clone has a handful of counts. The chain has TRBV10-1 and TRBJ2-7; a possible D gene is TRBD2 (6 bases). The CDR3 has 14 amino acids. Germline assignment: CDR1 WNHNN and CDR2 SYGVQD (reference sequence). Trimming shortened V by 5 bases and J by 3 bases, and 14 bases separated the two germline ends. CDR3 DNA: TGCGCCAGCAGTACTCCGGGAGCAGACTACGAGCAGTACTTC. Protein sequence: CASSTPGADYEQYF.

This sequence joins TRBV6-5 and TRBJ1-2; 7 nucleotides match TRBD1. The junction had 5 bases not matched to a gene; V was cut back by 2 bases and J by 8 bases. The germline V gene encodes CDR1 MNHEY and CDR2 SVGAGI. This CDR3 contains 13 residues. The CDR3 DNA sequence: TGTGCCAGCAGTTACGCCGGACAGGCAGGCTACACCTTC. Amino acid sequence: CASSYAGQAGYTF.

This clone was observed a single time. This chain links TRBV4-1 with TRBJ2-7, with 7 bases matching TRBD1. Germline CDR1 MGHRA, CDR2 YSYEKL. V lost 4 bases, J lost 2 bases, and 8 bases stayed unmatched. The CDR3 spans 15 residues. CDR3 in amino acids: CASSPPGQGAYEQYF. The CDR3 DNA follows: TGCGCCAGCAGCCCTCCAGGTCAGGGGGCCTACGAGCAGTACTTC.

This chain joins TRBV5-5 and TRBJ2-7, with D possibly being TRBD2 (6 bases). In germline, CDR1 is SGHKS, CDR2 YYEKEE (reference sequence). Trimming removed 9 bases at V and 4 bases at J, with 14 bases between. The CDR3 has 12 amino acids. CDR3 DNA sequence: TGTGCCACCGGCCTGGGGGGTTACGAGCAGTACTTC. Protein: CATGLGGYEQYF. The full variable domain, its missing parts supplied by reference TRBV5-5 and TRBJ2-7, is DAGVTQSPTHLIKTRGQQVTLRCSPISGHKSVSWYQQVLGQGPQFIFQYYEKEERGRGNFPDRFSARQFPNYSSELNVNALLLGDSALYLCATGLGGYEQYFGPGTRLTVT.

The rearrangement uses TRBV9 and TRBJ2-3; TRBD2 aligns across 15 bases. V was pared by 3 bases and J by 4 bases, with 9 bases of the junction left unmatched. The CDR3 is 18 amino acids. Germline V gene lookup returns CDR1 SGDLS and CDR2 YYNGEE. The CDR3 reads CASSAGLAGGLEADTQYF. CDR3 DNA: TGTGCCAGCAGCGCCGGACTAGCGGGGGGGTTAGAGGCAGATACGCAGTATTTT. The variable domain in full, with the rest retrieved from reference TRBV9 and TRBJ2-3, is DSGVTQTPKHLITATGQRVTLRCSPRSGDLSVYWYQQSLDQGLQFLIQYYNGEERAKGNILERFSAQQFPDLHSELNLSSLELGDSALYFCASSAGLAGGLEADTQYFGPGTRLTVL.

This clone has only one observation. This chain uses TRBV7-6 with TRBJ1-3; D is uncertain. Trimming took 4 bases from V and 0 from J, leaving 10 bases between them. The CDR3 is 15 residues long. Germline loops: CDR1 SGHVS, CDR2 FNYEAQ. CDR3 loop: CASSSGDLSGNTIYF. The CDR3, as DNA: TGTGCCAGCAGCTCCGGTGATCTCTCTGGAAACACCATATATTTT.

V is TRBV19 and J is TRBJ2-3; 13 bases align to TRBD2. V trimming: 5 bases; J trimming: 13 bases; junction bases outside the gene matches: 12. CDR1 and CDR2 from the germline V gene are LNHDA and SQIVND (reference sequence). CDR3 length: 15 residues. In nucleotides, the CDR3 is TGTGCCAGTAGTTCGGACTGGACTAGCGGGGGCCGGAAGTATTTT. Encoded protein: CASSSDWTSGGRKYF.

The rearrangement uses TRBV19 and TRBJ1-5, with TRBD1 matching over 10 bases. CDR3 length: 15 residues. Germline V gives CDR1 LNHDA, CDR2 SQIVND (reference sequence). V gave up 1 base and J gave up 6 bases; unmatched junction bases: 3. CDR3 amino acids: CASSIGDRGRQPQHF. As DNA, the CDR3 is TGTGCCAGTAGTATAGGGGACAGGGGCCGTCAGCCCCAGCATTTT.

The chain employs TRBV4-1 and TRBJ1-4, with D perhaps matching TRBD1 (6 bases). Deletions cut 0 bases from V and 4 bases from J, with 12 bases between. The CDR3 is 16 amino acids. Germline V gene lookup returns CDR1 MGHRA and CDR2 YSYEKL. CDR3 sequence (DNA): TGCGCCAGCAGCCAAGATCCCCAGGGGATTAATGAAAAACTGTTTTTT. This encodes CASSQDPQGINEKLFF.

V and J are TRBV6-6 and TRBJ2-2; 11 bases fit TRBD2. V shed 8 bases and J 4 bases; nucleotides not matched to a gene: 9. Germline CDR1 and CDR2: MNHNY and SVGAGI (reference sequence). The CDR3 contains 16 residues. The CDR3 DNA reads TGTGCCAGCCTGGGACTAGCGGCGGGATCCACCGGGGAGCTGTTTTTT. Amino acids: CASLGLAAGSTGELFF.

V and J are TRBV10-1 and TRBJ1-1; D is uncertain. CDR1 and CDR2 from the germline V gene are WNHNN and SYGVQD (reference sequence). V was pared by 2 bases and J by 5 bases, with 12 bases between. The CDR3 consists of 14 residues. The chain's CDR3 is CASSEGSPQTEAFF. The CDR3 DNA reads TGCGCCAGCAGTGAGGGGAGCCCCCAGACTGAAGCTTTCTTT.